The 31 T cell receptor beta chains presented below share a single source sample, sequenced in a study of T cell repertoires in cytomegalovirus infection. Their antigens are not known. MiXCR was run by TCRdb on the reads, yielding one entry per CDR3 protein. The sample consists of 700,000 to 900,000 distinct CDR3 sequences, under 35% of them appearing once. The material sequenced was cultured CD8+ T cells from PBMCs, taken from culture after CMV antigen stimulation. These receptors came from a human donor in good health (CMV status not recorded). Some clones in this sample may be carry-over from other donors' samples.

V gene TRBV19 combines with J gene TRBJ1-1; possible D gene TRBD1, 5 bases. V was cut by 5 bases and J by 7 bases, with 11 bases left in between. The CDR3 consists of 12 residues. Germline V CDR1 and CDR2: LNHDA, SQIVND (reference sequence). This CDR3 is CASSFGHVEAFF. The CDR3, as DNA: TGTGCCAGTAGTTTCGGACACGTTGAAGCTTTCTTT.

V and J are TRBV7-8 and TRBJ1-1; no firm D call. Trimming took off 6 bases at V and 2 bases at J, with 13 bases between the two ends. The CDR3 length is 14 residues. From germline, CDR1 is SGHVS and CDR2 FQNEAQ. The CDR3, as DNA: TGTGCCAGCAGAGACATTGCCCTTAACACTGAAGCTTTCTTT. Its protein product is CASRDIALNTEAFF.

As DNA, the CDR3 is TGTGCCAGCGAATCAGGGTCCGGGGAGCTGTTTTTT. It is translated as CASESGSGELFF. The V call is TRBV2, the J call TRBJ2-2, with D tentatively TRBD1 (5 bases). The V and J ends lost 8 bases and 6 bases respectively, with 10 bases between them. CDR3 size: 12 residues. In germline, CDR1 is SNHLY, CDR2 FYNNEI. Together with reference TRBV2 and TRBJ2-2, the CDR3 gives the full variable domain: EPEVTQTPSHQVTQMGQEVILRCVPISNHLYFYWYRQILGQKVEFLVSFYNNEISEKSEIFDDQFSVERPDGSNFTLKIRSTKLEDSAMYFCASESGSGELFFGEGSRLTVL.

In this sample, this clonotype turned up a few times. The chain carries TRBV12-3 or TRBV12-4 and TRBJ1-4, with unresolved D. The CDR3 runs 14 residues. Trimming cost V 7 bases and J 4 bases, with 13 bases left between them. The CDR3 here is CASKRELRNEKLFF. The CDR3 region has the DNA TGTGCCAGCAAGAGGGAACTCCGTAATGAAAAACTGTTTTTT.

This clonotype was picked up a small number of times. At one end the junction does not follow the germline gene, possibly because of a read error. The V call is TRBV2, the J call TRBJ1-2; D is perhaps TRBD1 (5 bases). CDR3 length: 11 residues. The germline gives CDR1 SNHLY, CDR2 FYNNEI. Here the CDR3 reads CASTLGTAPIF. In DNA form, the CDR3 reads TGTGCCAGCACCCTAGGGACGGCACCCATCTTC.

The chain recombines TRBV24-1 with TRBJ2-2; possibly TRBD1 or TRBD2 for D (6 bases each). V was shortened by 9 bases and J by 1 base, with 17 bases between the two germline ends. The CDR3 spans 16 residues. The germline V gene has CDR1 KGHDR and CDR2 SFDVKD. The CDR3 sequence: CATSAEGGKNTGELFF. CDR3 coding DNA: TGTGCCACCTCTGCCGAAGGGGGGAAGAACACCGGGGAGCTGTTTTTT.

The chain has TRBV4-1 and TRBJ1-6; D might be TRBD1 (6 bases). V was cut by 0 bases and J by 11 bases, with 14 bases left in between. The germline V gene has CDR1 MGHRA and CDR2 YSYEKL. The CDR3 totals 15 residues. CDR3 sequence (DNA): TGCGCCAGCAGCCAAGATGAGGGGGAAAGGGCACCCCTCCACTTT. It encodes CASSQDEGERAPLHF.

This clonotype was picked up a small number of times. This chain connects TRBV4-1 to TRBJ1-1; the match to TRBD1 covers 7 bases. From germline, CDR1 is MGHRA and CDR2 YSYEKL. The V gene end was trimmed by 3 bases and the J gene end by 6 bases; junction bases not matched to a gene: 10. CDR3 length: 15 amino acids. The CDR3, as DNA: TGCGCCAGCAGCCAGTCGAAGACAGGGAGTTCTGAAGCTTTCTTT. It translates to CASSQSKTGSSEAFF.

As to this clonotype: An end of the junction does not agree with germline; a read error may underlie this. The chain links TRBV29-1 to TRBJ1-1; D perhaps matches TRBD1 (5 bases). CDR3 length: 11 amino acids. Germline assignment: CDR1 SQVTM and CDR2 ANQGSEA. CDR3 protein: CSAERGTEAFF. The CDR3 DNA follows: TGCAGCGCTGAAAGGGGTACTGAAGCTTTCTTT.

This clonotype was seen only a few times. A much more abundant neighbour one base away suggests this may be a read error. The chain links TRBV7-2 to TRBJ2-5, with D perhaps being TRBD1 or TRBD2 (5 bases each). This CDR3 comprises 14 residues. The germline V gene has CDR1 SGHTA and CDR2 FQGNSA. V was clipped by 5 bases and J by 1 base, with 11 bases between them. The CDR3, as DNA: TGTGCCAGCAGCACGAAGGGGACCCAAGAGACCCAGTACTTC. Translating gives CASSTKGTQETQYF.

This chain connects TRBV10-3 to TRBJ2-3; D ambiguous. Between the trimmed V and J ends, which lost 10 bases and 0 bases, there was a span of 14 bases. The CDR3 runs to 14 residues. The germline gives CDR1 ENHRY, CDR2 SYGVKD. The CDR3, as DNA: TGTGCCACGGCGGACGGAGCTAGCACAGATACGCAGTATTTT. Its translation is CATADGASTDTQYF.

This clonotype was found a few times. This sequence joins TRBV11-3 and TRBJ1-1, with 8 bases aligning to TRBD1. This CDR3 region has 18 residues. V dropped 7 bases and J dropped 5; count of bases not matched to a gene: 21. Germline V CDR1 and CDR2: SGHNT, YENEEA. The CDR3 loop is CASTHTMGQANWRTEAFF. The CDR3 DNA reads TGTGCCAGCACGCACACCATGGGACAGGCGAACTGGCGGACTGAAGCTTTCTTT. Full variable domain (missing parts from reference TRBV11-3 and TRBJ1-1): EAGVVQSPRYKIIEKKQPVAFWCNPISGHNTLYWYLQNLGQGPELLIRYENEEAVDDSQLPKDRFSAERLKGVDSTLKIQPAELGDSAVYLCASTHTMGQANWRTEAFFGQGTRLTVV.

The CDR3 DNA sequence: TGTGCCAGCAGCTTGGAATGGATGAGCTCTGGAAACACCATATATTTT. Translated: CASSLEWMSSGNTIYF. This chain connects TRBV11-2 to TRBJ1-3; D ambiguous. Trimming stripped 3 bases from V and 0 bases from J, with 12 bases between. Germline V gene sequence: CDR1 SGHAT, CDR2 FQNNGV. The CDR3 sequence is 16 residues long.

The gene calls are TRBV6-2 or TRBV6-3 and TRBJ2-3; the match to TRBD2 covers 10 bases. In germline, CDR1 is MNHEY, CDR2 SVGEGT. The CDR3 contains 17 residues. V trimming: 1 base; J trimming: 2 bases; junction bases outside the gene matches: 6. The CDR3 nucleotides read TGTGCCAGCAGTTACTACAGGACTAGCGGCCTCACAGATACGCAGTATTTT. Protein sequence: CASSYYRTSGLTDTQYF.

This clonotype has just a few counts. A read error may produce the germline difference seen at one junction end. The chain is built from TRBV5-4 and TRBJ1-4; 7 bases map to TRBD1. The CDR3 extends over 12 amino acids. The germline CDR1 and CDR2 sequences are SGHNT and YYREEE (reference sequence). The CDR3 spells CASSPSGTGQIF. In nucleotides, the CDR3 is TGTGCCAGCAGCCCTTCAGGGACGGGACAGATTTTT.

This clonotype was detected once. The chain carries TRBV7-6 and TRBJ2-4; TRBD1 agrees at 7 bases. This CDR3 region has 13 residues. The V segment lost 5 bases and the J segment 7 bases; nucleotides outside the gene matches: 5. Germline-derived CDR1 and CDR2 are SGHVS and FNYEAQ. CDR3 sequence: CASSLTGINIQYF. The CDR3 DNA reads TGTGCCAGCAGCCTGACAGGGATTAACATTCAGTACTTC.

The V gene is TRBV29-1, the J gene TRBJ2-1; D is unresolved. CDR1 is SQVTM, CDR2 ANQGSEA, per germline. The CDR3 runs 15 residues. The ends were cut back, 4 bases at V and 8 bases at J, with 21 bases in the middle. The CDR3 here is CSVAIIGHGYDEQFF. CDR3 DNA: TGCAGCGTTGCCATTATTGGGCACGGGTATGATGAGCAGTTCTTC.

This chain connects TRBV4-1 to TRBJ2-3; 9 bases map to TRBD2. The CDR3 length is 15 residues. With V trimmed by 3 bases and J by 4 bases, 5 bases remained unmatched. CDR1 and CDR2 from the germline V gene are MGHRA and YSYEKL. CDR3 bases: TGCGCCAGCAGCCATGCGGGGGGGGGGGCAGATACGCAGTATTTT. Translating it yields CASSHAGGGADTQYF.

This clonotype was observed a few times. The chain has TRBV7-9 and TRBJ2-2; D perhaps matches TRBD2 (6 bases). CDR3 length: 15 amino acids. The germline V and J ends were trimmed by 3 bases and 4 bases, with 12 bases remaining between them. The germline V gene encodes CDR1 SEHNR and CDR2 FQNEAQ (reference sequence). The CDR3 DNA reads TGTGCCAGCAGCTTGGGACTGCCAGTCACCGGGGAGCTGTTTTTT. Residues: CASSLGLPVTGELFF. Looking up the rest from reference TRBV7-9 and TRBJ2-2 gives the full variable domain: DTGVSQNPRHKITKRGQNVTFRCDPISEHNRLYWYRQTLGQGPEFLTYFQNEAQLEKSRLLSDRFSAERPKGSFSTLEIQRTEQGDSAMYLCASSLGLPVTGELFFGEGSRLTVL.

The chain combines TRBV7-9 with TRBJ1-1; D remains unclear. This CDR3 spans 12 amino acids. In germline, CDR1 is SEHNR, CDR2 FQNEAQ (reference sequence). V dropped 2 bases and J dropped 8 bases, with 9 bases sitting between them. Written as DNA, the CDR3 is TGTGCCAGCAGCTTATCAATTGGGGAAGCTTTCTTT. Translated: CASSLSIGEAFF. The full variable domain, its missing parts supplied by reference TRBV7-9 and TRBJ1-1, is DTGVSQNPRHKITKRGQNVTFRCDPISEHNRLYWYRQTLGQGPEFLTYFQNEAQLEKSRLLSDRFSAERPKGSFSTLEIQRTEQGDSAMYLCASSLSIGEAFFGQGTRLTVV.

The genes are TRBV14 and TRBJ2-7; TRBD1 matches 9 bases. Germline CDR1 reads SGHDN; CDR2 reads FVKESK. V lost 7 bases and J lost 2; bases outside the gene matches: 6. CDR3 length equals 14 residues. The CDR3 sequence: CASNAGTGTYEQYF. In DNA form, the CDR3 reads TGTGCCAGCAACGCCGGGACAGGGACCTACGAGCAGTACTTC.

There are a few counts of this clonotype. This sequence joins TRBV28 and TRBJ2-2; 8 nucleotides agree with TRBD1. CDR1 is MDHEN and CDR2 is SYDVKM in the germline V gene. The CDR3 extends over 13 amino acids. V shed 6 bases and J 7 bases; nucleotides not matched to a gene: 4. CDR3 sequence: CASSSGQGGELFF. CDR3 sequence (DNA): TGTGCCAGCAGCTCCGGACAGGGCGGGGAGCTGTTTTTT.

A note on this clonotype: A much larger clonotype is one base distant, so this may be a read error. V and J are TRBV7-6 and TRBJ2-7; D is possibly TRBD2 (5 bases). CDR3 length equals 14 residues. Germline V gene data show CDR1 as SGHVS and CDR2 as FNYEAQ. This CDR3 reads CASCLAPERGEQYV. The CDR3, as DNA: TGTGCCAGCTGCTTAGCACCGGAACGGGGAGAGCAGTACGTC.

The chain links TRBV4-1 to TRBJ2-6, with 8 nucleotides matching TRBD1. Germline CDR1 reads MGHRA; CDR2 reads YSYEKL. The CDR3 length is 16 residues. V trimming: 5 bases; J trimming: 4 bases; junction bases outside the gene matches: 7. Written as DNA, the CDR3 is TGCGCCAGCAGCTCCCTTACAGGGGGGGGGGCCAACGTCCTGACTTTC. Translating gives CASSSLTGGGANVLTF.

The chain employs TRBV4-1 and TRBJ1-4; the match to TRBD1 covers 8 bases. Germline CDR1 reads MGHRA; CDR2 reads YSYEKL. With 2 bases clipped from V and 11 bases from J, the junction kept 7 bases outside the gene matches. This CDR3 contains 14 residues. The CDR3 DNA sequence: TGCGCCAGCAGCCAACAACCGGGACAGGATAAACTGTTTTTT. Residues: CASSQQPGQDKLFF.

Only a few counts were recorded for this clonotype. The chain combines TRBV12-3 or TRBV12-4 with TRBJ1-5; D is uncertain. V shed 6 bases and J shed 1 base, with 7 bases lying between them. The CDR3 is made up of 13 amino acids. CDR3 sequence (DNA): TGTGCCAGCAGAACAGCCAGCAATCAGCCCCAGCATTTT. It codes for CASRTASNQPQHF.

This rearrangement joins TRBV6-6 to TRBJ1-4; D is perhaps TRBD1 (5 bases). V lost 4 bases and J 4 bases, leaving 13 bases between the germline ends. In germline, CDR1 is MNHNY, CDR2 SVGAGI (reference sequence). CDR3 length: 15 residues. For the CDR3, the DNA is TGTGCCAGCAGTTCCTTCAGGGTGGATAATGAAAAACTGTTTTTT. This sequence encodes CASSSFRVDNEKLFF.

This clonotype has at least ten counts. This chain links TRBV7-8 with TRBJ2-7; D unclear. Germline V gene data show CDR1 as SGHVS and CDR2 as FQNEAQ. The CDR3 has 18 amino acids. V was pared by 1 base and J by 0 bases, with 19 bases between. The CDR3 protein is CASSLGAALRPVSYEQYV. Written as DNA, the CDR3 is TGTGCCAGCAGCTTAGGGGCTGCTCTGAGGCCAGTCTCCTACGAGCAGTACGTC.

Points on this clonotype: At one of its ends the junction is not consistent with the germline gene, which may arise from a read error. This chain uses TRBV6-6 with TRBJ2-5; 11 bases map to TRBD2. The CDR3 contains 15 residues. Per the germline V gene, CDR1 is MNHNY and CDR2 is SVGAGI (reference sequence). The CDR3 sequence is CASSSRLAGKETQHF. The CDR3 nucleotides are TGTGCCAGCAGTTCCAGACTAGCGGGGAAAGAGACCCAGCACTTC.

This clonotype was seen a few times. The rearrangement joins TRBV7-4 to TRBJ1-1, with TRBD1 matching over 7 bases. The J segment lost 1 base and the V segment lost 5 bases, leaving 7 bases of the junction unmatched. Germline V gives CDR1 SGHVT, CDR2 SQSDAQ. The CDR3 totals 15 residues. As DNA, the CDR3 is TGTGCCAGCAGCCCAGGGGACAGTGAGAACACTGAAGCTTTCTTT. Translation: CASSPGDSENTEAFF.

The rearrangement joins TRBV7-9 to TRBJ2-5; D gene uncertain. The length of the CDR3 is 15 residues. Trimming pared 1 base from V and 0 bases from J, leaving 9 bases between. The germline gives CDR1 SEHNR, CDR2 FQNEAQ (reference sequence). CDR3 coding DNA: TGTGCCAGCAGCTTAGGTCCGAGGTACCAAGAGACCCAGTACTTC. Translated, it gives CASSLGPRYQETQYF.